The source of this T cell receptor beta chain is a study of human CD8 memory T cell subsets. Study-level findings and limits: Only minimal overlap was seen between the stem-like memory and the precursor exhausted T cell repertoires.

Buffy coats from healthy donors yielded the PBMC. The authors enriched total CD8+ T cells by negative magnetic separation. A UMI-labeled 5' RACE approach was the method that produced the TCR beta libraries. From its re-call of the 5' RACE reads, TCRdb lists each CDR3 protein once, without DNA. Across around 12,000 distinct CDR3 sequences, the top ten clones capture approximately 14% of the sample. Germline loops: CDR1 SGHKS, CDR2 YYEKEE (reference sequence). This CDR3 is 15 amino acids long. This clonotype counts as hyperexpanded by frequency. The antigen is undetermined. This chain uses TRBV5-5 with TRBJ2-2. This TCR came from a human donor in good health. Sequenced material: CD8+ T cells from PBMCs. CDR3 sequence: CASSLVEENTGELFF.